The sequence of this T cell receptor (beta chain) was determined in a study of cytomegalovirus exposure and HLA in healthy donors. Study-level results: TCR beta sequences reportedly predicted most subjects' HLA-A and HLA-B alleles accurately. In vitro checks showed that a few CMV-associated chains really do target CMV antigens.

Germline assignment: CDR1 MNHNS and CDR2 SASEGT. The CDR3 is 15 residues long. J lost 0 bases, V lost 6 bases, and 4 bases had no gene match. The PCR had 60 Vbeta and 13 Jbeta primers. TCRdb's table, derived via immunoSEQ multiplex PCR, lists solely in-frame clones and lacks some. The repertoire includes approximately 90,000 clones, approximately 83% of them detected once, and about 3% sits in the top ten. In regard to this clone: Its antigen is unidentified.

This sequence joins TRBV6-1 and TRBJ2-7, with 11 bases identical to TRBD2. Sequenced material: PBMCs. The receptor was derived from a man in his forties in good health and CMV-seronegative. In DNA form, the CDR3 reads TGTGCCAGCAGGTGGACTAGCGGGTCCTCCTACGAGCAGTACTTC. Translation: CASRWTSGSSYEQYF.